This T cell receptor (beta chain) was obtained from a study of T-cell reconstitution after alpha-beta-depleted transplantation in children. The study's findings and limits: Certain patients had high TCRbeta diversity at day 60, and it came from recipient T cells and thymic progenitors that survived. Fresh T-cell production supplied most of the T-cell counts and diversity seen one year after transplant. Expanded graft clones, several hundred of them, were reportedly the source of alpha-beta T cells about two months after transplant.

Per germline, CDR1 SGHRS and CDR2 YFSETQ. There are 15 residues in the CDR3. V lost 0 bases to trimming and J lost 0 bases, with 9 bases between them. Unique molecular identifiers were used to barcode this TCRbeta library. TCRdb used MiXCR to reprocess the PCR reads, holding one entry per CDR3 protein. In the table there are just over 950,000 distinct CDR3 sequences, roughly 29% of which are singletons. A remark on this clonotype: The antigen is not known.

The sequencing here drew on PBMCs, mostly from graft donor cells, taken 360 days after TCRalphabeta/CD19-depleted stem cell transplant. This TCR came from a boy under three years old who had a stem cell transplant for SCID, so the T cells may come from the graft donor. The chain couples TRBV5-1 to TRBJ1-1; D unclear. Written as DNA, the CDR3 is TGCGCCAGCAGCTTGGCGGGTTTTATGAACACTGAAGCTTTCTTT. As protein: CASSLAGFMNTEAFF.